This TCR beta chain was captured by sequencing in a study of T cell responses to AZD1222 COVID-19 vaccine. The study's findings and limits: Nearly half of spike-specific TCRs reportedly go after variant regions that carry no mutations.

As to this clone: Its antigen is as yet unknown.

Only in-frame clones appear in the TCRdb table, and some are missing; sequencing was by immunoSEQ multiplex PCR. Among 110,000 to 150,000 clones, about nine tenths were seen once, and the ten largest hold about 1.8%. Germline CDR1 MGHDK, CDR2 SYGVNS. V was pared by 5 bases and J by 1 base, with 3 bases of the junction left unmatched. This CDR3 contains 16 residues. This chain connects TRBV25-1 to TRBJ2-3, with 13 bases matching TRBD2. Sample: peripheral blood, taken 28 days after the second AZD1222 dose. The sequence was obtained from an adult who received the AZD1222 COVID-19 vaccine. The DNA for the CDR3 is TGTGCCAGCAGTATCGGGACTAGCGGGGGCACAGATACGCAGTATTTT. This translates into CASSIGTSGGTDTQYF.